These T cell receptor beta chains were read from a single sample in a study of T cell responses to AZD1222 COVID-19 vaccine. Method: immunoSEQ multiplex PCR; TCRdb's copy keeps in-frame clones and lacks some. The sample contains approximately 140,000 clones, 91% of which appear only once. This specimen was peripheral blood, taken on day 0 of AZD1222 vaccination. The source of these receptors is an adult in good health. CDR3s include the opening cysteine and the closing phenylalanine or tryptophan. D genes are given only for firm matches. A row's size may be missing; if present it is once, few, many or a size class.

V gene	clone size	J gene	D gene	CDR3 DNA	CDR3 protein
TRBV2	few	TRBJ2-1	NA	TGTGCCAGCAGTGTTAACTTCAATGAGCAGTTCTTC	CASSVNFNEQFF
TRBV2	NA	TRBJ2-1	NA	TGTGCCAGCATAGAAAGGTCCGGAAAGGATGAGCAGTTCTTC	CASIERSGKDEQFF
TRBV28	NA	TRBJ2-7	NA	TGTGCCAGCAGTGAAGGGAGTGATCGTGGCTACGAGCAGTACTTC	CASSEGSDRGYEQYF
TRBV5-1	NA	TRBJ2-2	NA	TGCGCCAGCAGCTTAAGGACAGTCGACACCGGGGAGCTGTTTTTT	CASSLRTVDTGELFF
TRBV7-8	NA	TRBJ1-2	NA	TGTGCCAGCAGCCCAAACTGGGGGAGCCTCTATGGCTACACCTTC	CASSPNWGSLYGYTF
TRBV27	NA	TRBJ2-1	NA	TGTGCCAGCGGTTCGATTGGGCCGGGGGCTACTGAGCAGTTCTTC	CASGSIGPGATEQFF
TRBV5-1	NA	TRBJ2-2	NA	TGCGCCAGCAGCTTGGTTTTAGGGTTAGGAACCGGGGAGCTGTTTTTT	CASSLVLGLGTGELFF
TRBV19	NA	TRBJ2-7	NA	TGTGCCAGTAGTGTTGGGGGGATGTTGGCCTACGAGCAGTACTTC	CASSVGGMLAYEQYF
TRBV10-3	NA	TRBJ1-2	NA	TGTGCCATCAGTGAGTCCCCACGTTTAGACTATGGCTACACCTTC	CAISESPRLDYGYTF
TRBV12-3/TRBV12-4	NA	TRBJ2-1	NA	TGTGCCACCCTACGTGGCAATGAGCAGTTCTTC	CATLRGNEQFF
TRBV4-1	NA	TRBJ1-2	NA	TGCGCCAGCAGCCCGGGAGAGGGGAGCTATGGCTACACCTTC	CASSPGEGSYGYTF
TRBV11-3	NA	TRBJ2-7	NA	TGTGCCAGCAGCTTAGATCGCCAGGTTCCGGAGCAGTACTTC	CASSLDRQVPEQYF
TRBV2	few	TRBJ2-1	NA	TGTGCCAGCAGTCCCGTAGGAGTGGGGAAAAATGAGCAGTTCTTC	CASSPVGVGKNEQFF
TRBV2	NA	TRBJ2-3	NA	TGTGCCAGCAGTAGGTCGGGGGATACGCAGTATTTT	CASSRSGDTQYF
TRBV28	NA	TRBJ1-2	NA	TGTGCCAGCAGTTCCTCACAGGCATACTATGGCTACACCTTC	CASSSSQAYYGYTF
TRBV27	NA	TRBJ2-1	NA	TGTGCCAGCAGTTTACCCTCCGCGCGGGGAGAAAGGGAGCAGTTCTTC	CASSLPSARGEREQFF
TRBV4-2	NA	TRBJ2-3	NA	TGTGCCAGCGCCCCCTGGGGGGAGGCCACAGATACGCAGTATTTT	CASAPWGEATDTQYF
TRBV19	NA	TRBJ1-5	NA	TGTGCCAGTAGGGAAATAACAGGAGATCAGCCCCAGCATTTT	CASREITGDQPQHF
TRBV5-8	NA	TRBJ2-7	NA	TGTGCCAGCAGCTTTTGGGACGAGCAGTACTTC	CASSFWDEQYF
TRBV5-7	NA	TRBJ1-1	NA	TGTGCCAGCAGCACCTGGACAGTAGGGAACACTGAAGCTTTCTTT	CASSTWTVGNTEAFF
TRBV5-1	NA	TRBJ1-6	TRBD1	TGCGCCAGCACCTACTCAGGGGGCTCCTATAATTCACCCCTCCACTTT	CASTYSGGSYNSPLHF
TRBV9	NA	TRBJ1-3	NA	TGTGCCAGCAGCGTAGGGAAAGGGTCTGGAAACACCATATATTTT	CASSVGKGSGNTIYF
TRBV7-7	NA	TRBJ2-7	NA	TGTGCCAGCAGCTTAGGGGCGGCGGAGACCTACGAGCAGTACTTC	CASSLGAAETYEQYF
TRBV11-2	NA	TRBJ2-7	TRBD2	TGTGCCAGCAGCCTAGCGGGAAGGCTTTGGGACGAGCAGTACTTC	CASSLAGRLWDEQYF
TRBV12-3/TRBV12-4	NA	TRBJ1-2	NA	TGTGCCAGCAGTTTCAACTATGGCTACACCTTC	CASSFNYGYTF
TRBV7-8	NA	TRBJ1-1	NA	TGTGCCAGCAGCTCCCCGAGGACTGAAGCTTTCTTT	CASSSPRTEAFF
TRBV7-2	NA	TRBJ2-7	NA	TGTGCCAGCAGCTTAGAGGGGCTGGGGACCTACGAGCAGTACTTC	CASSLEGLGTYEQYF
TRBV6-2/TRBV6-3	few	TRBJ1-2	TRBD1	TGTGCCAGCAGCCGACCCGGGACAGGGGTTTATGGCTACACCTTC	CASSRPGTGVYGYTF
TRBV10-3	NA	TRBJ1-2	NA	TGTGCCATCAGGAGACAGGAGGTCTATGGCTACACCTTC	CAIRRQEVYGYTF
TRBV4-2	once	TRBJ2-4	TRBD2	TGTGCCAGCAGCCTCAGACTAGCGGGCCCAGGGGAGGACATTCAGTACCACTTC	CASSLRLAGPGEDIQYHF
TRBV5-4	NA	TRBJ2-7	TRBD2	TGTGCCAGCAGCTCCAAGGTAGCGGGAGGTTACGAGCAGTACTTC	CASSSKVAGGYEQYF
TRBV6-6	NA	TRBJ1-6	TRBD1	TGTGCCAGCAGTCCCTCTTACCTAACAGGGGAGGTAAAATCACCCCTCCACTTT	CASSPSYLTGEVKSPLHF
TRBV19	once	TRBJ1-1	NA	TGTGCCAGTGGTTACACTGAAGCTTTCTTT	CASGYTEAFF
TRBV6-4	NA	TRBJ1-5	TRBD1	TGTGCCAGCAGTGACGAACCAGGACAGGCTACCTATAGCAATCAGCCCCAGCATTTT	CASSDEPGQATYSNQPQHF
TRBV3-1/TRBV3-2	NA	TRBJ2-1	NA	TGTGCCAGCAGCCAAGTTAGGTCGTCGCGGAATTGGGGTGAGCAGTTCTTC	CASSQVRSSRNWGEQFF
TRBV28	few	TRBJ2-2	NA	TGTGCCAGCAGCCCCAGGGTCACCGGGGAGCTGTTTTTT	CASSPRVTGELFF
TRBV5-5	NA	TRBJ1-4	TRBD1	TGTGCCAGCAGCTCAGACCAGACAGGGCCTAATGAAAAACTGTTTTTT	CASSSDQTGPNEKLFF
TRBV7-8	NA	TRBJ2-3	NA	TGTGCCAGCAGCCCCAGGTTTGATACGCAGTATTTT	CASSPRFDTQYF
TRBV27	NA	TRBJ1-2	TRBD1	TGTGCCAGCAGTCAGGGACAGGGGAACTATGGCTACACCTTC	CASSQGQGNYGYTF
TRBV5-1	NA	TRBJ2-1	TRBD2	TGCGCCAGCAGCTTTCGCGGGGGAAACAATGAGCAGTTCTTC	CASSFRGGNNEQFF
TRBV15	NA	TRBJ2-1	TRBD1	TGTGCCACCAGCAGTGAGACAGGGTTCGTCAATGAGCAGTTCTTC	CATSSETGFVNEQFF
TRBV19	NA	TRBJ1-3	NA	TGTGCCAGTACCCGGGGACGGACCTTCACCACCTGGAACAGAAACACCATATATTTT	CASTRGRTFTTWNRNTIYF
TRBV28	NA	TRBJ2-2	NA	TGTGCCAGCAGTTTATTCTTTCTAGACGGAACGAACACCGGGGAGCTGTTTTTT	CASSLFFLDGTNTGELFF
TRBV10-1	NA	TRBJ1-5	NA	TGCGCCAGCAGTGGAGGGGACGGTATAGGTTTTGGCAATCAGCCCCAGCATTTT	CASSGGDGIGFGNQPQHF
TRBV10-3	NA	TRBJ2-5	NA	TGTGCCATCAGTGAGACCGAGCGGACCCAGTACTTC	CAISETERTQYF
TRBV4-1	NA	TRBJ1-4	NA	TGCGCCAGCAGCCCTTCGCCAGGGGTATTAGCTAATGAAAAACTGTTTTTT	CASSPSPGVLANEKLFF
TRBV20-1	NA	TRBJ1-2	NA	TGCAGTGCTAGTGAGGGTTCGTTGGACTATGGCTACACCTTC	CSASEGSLDYGYTF
TRBV30	NA	TRBJ2-3	NA	TGTGCCTGGAGTCTTTTGCCGGGCACAGATACGCAGTATTTT	CAWSLLPGTDTQYF
TRBV11-3	NA	TRBJ2-5	NA	TGTGCCAGCAGCGCAAGACTAGTTGGTGCAGAGACCCAGTACTTC	CASSARLVGAETQYF
TRBV6-2/TRBV6-3	NA	TRBJ1-1	NA	TGTGCCAGCAGTTATACGAACACTGAAGCTTTCTTT	CASSYTNTEAFF
TRBV5-1	NA	TRBJ2-7	NA	TGCGCCAGCAGCTTGGTGGGCTCTGGGACTGGGTACGAGCAGTACTTC	CASSLVGSGTGYEQYF